This T cell receptor beta chain was identified in a study of blood T cells in healthy people across ages. Study outcomes and limitations: Higher diversity and more naive CD4+ cells were features of long-lived donors, compared to aged donors.

It was with a sample-barcoded 5' primer and a J-beta primer mix that a second PCR of roughly 6 to 11 cycles was run. One entry per CDR3 protein results from TCRdb running MiXCR on the 5' RACE reads. The sample carries about 1.5 million distinct CDR3 sequences, around two fifths recorded once. V dropped 3 bases and J dropped 2 bases, with 11 bases sitting between them. Germline V gene lookup returns CDR1 SNHLY and CDR2 FYNNEI. The CDR3 has 14 amino acids. A remark on this clonotype: Its antigen is unidentified.

The draw of peripheral blood yielded approximately 11 milliliters from each donor. The sequencing input was blood. This TCR was sampled from a woman aged 18-35 years in good health. The V gene is TRBV2, the J gene TRBJ2-7; D might be TRBD2 (5 bases). The CDR3 loop is CASSDADGTYEQYF. CDR3 sequence (DNA): TGTGCCAGCAGTGACGCGGACGGGACCTACGAGCAGTACTTC. Full variable domain (missing parts from reference TRBV2 and TRBJ2-7): EPEVTQTPSHQVTQMGQEVILRCVPISNHLYFYWYRQILGQKVEFLVSFYNNEISEKSEIFDDQFSVERPDGSNFTLKIRSTKLEDSAMYFCASSDADGTYEQYFGPGTRLTVT.